The sequence of this T cell receptor beta chain was determined in a study of early T cells in non-severe SARS-CoV-2 infection. The CDR3 is 16 residues long. Germline CDR1 and CDR2: SGHAT and FQNNGV. The V end was cut by 2 bases, the J end by 1 base, with 14 bases between. TCRdb ran MiXCR on the 5' RACE reads and lists one entry per CDR3 protein. This sample has more than 35,000 distinct CDR3 sequences, with less than 6.5% found just once. This clonotype was detected many times. The chain uses TRBV11-2 and TRBJ2-5, with D possibly TRBD2 on 6 matching bases. The sequence was collected from an adult who was a healthcare worker with PCR-confirmed SARS-CoV-2 infection or an uninfected control (not recorded which). The sequencing input was whole blood. CDR3 coding DNA: TGTGCCAGCAGCTTATGGGCGGACTACCTCCAAGAGACCCAGTACTTC. Translation gives CASSLWADYLQETQYF.